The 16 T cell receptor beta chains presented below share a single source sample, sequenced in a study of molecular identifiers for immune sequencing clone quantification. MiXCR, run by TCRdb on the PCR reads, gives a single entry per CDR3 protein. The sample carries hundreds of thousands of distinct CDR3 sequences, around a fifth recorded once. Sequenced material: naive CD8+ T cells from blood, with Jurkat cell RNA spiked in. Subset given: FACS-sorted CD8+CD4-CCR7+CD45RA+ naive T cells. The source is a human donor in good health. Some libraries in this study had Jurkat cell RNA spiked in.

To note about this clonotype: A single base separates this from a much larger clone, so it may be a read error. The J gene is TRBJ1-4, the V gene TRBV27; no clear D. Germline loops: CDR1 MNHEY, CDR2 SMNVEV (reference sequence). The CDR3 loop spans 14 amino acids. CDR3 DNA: TGTGCCAGCAGTTTGGGGAGGATGGGTGAAAGACTGTTTTTT. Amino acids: CASSLGRMGERLFF.

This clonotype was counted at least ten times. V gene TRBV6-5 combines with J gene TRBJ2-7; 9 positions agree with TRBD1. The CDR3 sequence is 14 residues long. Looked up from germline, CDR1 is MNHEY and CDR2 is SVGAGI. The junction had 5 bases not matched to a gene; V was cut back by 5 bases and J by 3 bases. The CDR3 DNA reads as TGTGCCAGCAGTGGGGGGACAGGGCACTACGAGCAGTACTTC. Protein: CASSGGTGHYEQYF.

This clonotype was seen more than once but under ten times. CDR3 sequence: CAISDSSFGFEKLFF. The CDR3 region has the DNA TGTGCCATCAGTGACAGTTCCTTCGGGTTTGAAAAACTGTTTTTT. The gene calls are TRBV10-3 and TRBJ1-4; D gene uncertain. The CDR3 is 15 amino acids. Trimming removed 3 bases from V and 7 bases from J, with 15 bases in between. The germline CDR1 and CDR2 sequences are ENHRY and SYGVKD.

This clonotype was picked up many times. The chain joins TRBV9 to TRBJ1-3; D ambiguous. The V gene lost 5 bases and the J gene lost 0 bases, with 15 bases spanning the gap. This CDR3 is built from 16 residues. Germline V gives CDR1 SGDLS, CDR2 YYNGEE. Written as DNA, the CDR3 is TGTGCCAGCAGTAGCACGATGGTGAACTCTGGAAACACCATATATTTT. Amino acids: CASSSTMVNSGNTIYF.

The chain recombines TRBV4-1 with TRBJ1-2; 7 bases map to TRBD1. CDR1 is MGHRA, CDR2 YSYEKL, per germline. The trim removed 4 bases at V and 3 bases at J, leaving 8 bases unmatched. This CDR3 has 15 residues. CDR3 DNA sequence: TGCGCCAGCAGCCGAGATCCAGGGGGGGACTATGGCTACACCTTC. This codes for CASSRDPGGDYGYTF.

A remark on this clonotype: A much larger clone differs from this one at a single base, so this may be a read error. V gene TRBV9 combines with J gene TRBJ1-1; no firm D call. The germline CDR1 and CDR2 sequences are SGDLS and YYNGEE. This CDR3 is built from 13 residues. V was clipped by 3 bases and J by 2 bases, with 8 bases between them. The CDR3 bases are TGTGCCAGCAGCGCCTTCAATAACACTGAAGCTTTCTTT. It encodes CASSAFNNTEAFF.

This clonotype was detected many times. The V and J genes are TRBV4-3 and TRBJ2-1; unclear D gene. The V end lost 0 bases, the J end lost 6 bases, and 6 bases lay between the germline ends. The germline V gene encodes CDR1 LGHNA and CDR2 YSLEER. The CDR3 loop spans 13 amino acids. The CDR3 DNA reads TGCGCCAGCAGCCAAGAAAATACCAATGAGCAGTTCTTC. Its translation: CASSQENTNEQFF.

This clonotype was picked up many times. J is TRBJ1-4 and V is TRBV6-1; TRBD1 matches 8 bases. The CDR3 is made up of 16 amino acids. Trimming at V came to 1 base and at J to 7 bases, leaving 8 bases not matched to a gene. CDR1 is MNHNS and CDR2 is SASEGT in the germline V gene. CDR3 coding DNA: TGTGCCAGCAGTGAAGGGACAGGGAGTTCGTTTGAAAAACTGTTTTTT. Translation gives CASSEGTGSSFEKLFF.

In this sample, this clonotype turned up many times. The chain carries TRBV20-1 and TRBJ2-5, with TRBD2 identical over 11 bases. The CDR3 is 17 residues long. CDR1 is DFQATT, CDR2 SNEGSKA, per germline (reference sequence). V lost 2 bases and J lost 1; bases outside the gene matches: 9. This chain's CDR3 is CSARNSLTSGVQETQYF. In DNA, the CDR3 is TGCAGTGCTAGAAACTCTTTGACTAGCGGGGTCCAAGAGACCCAGTACTTC.

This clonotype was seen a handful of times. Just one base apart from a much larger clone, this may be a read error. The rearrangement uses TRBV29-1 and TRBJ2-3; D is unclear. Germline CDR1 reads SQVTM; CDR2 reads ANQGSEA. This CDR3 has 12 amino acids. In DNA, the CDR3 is TGCAGCGTTGAATTTTTCACAGATGCGCAGTATTTT. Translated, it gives CSVEFFTDAQYF.

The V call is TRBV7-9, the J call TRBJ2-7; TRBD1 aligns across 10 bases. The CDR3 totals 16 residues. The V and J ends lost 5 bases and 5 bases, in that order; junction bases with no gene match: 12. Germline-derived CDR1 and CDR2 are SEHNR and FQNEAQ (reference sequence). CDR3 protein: CASSPQLGQGSDEQYF. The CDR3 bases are TGTGCCAGCAGCCCCCAGCTGGGACAGGGGTCTGACGAGCAGTACTTC.

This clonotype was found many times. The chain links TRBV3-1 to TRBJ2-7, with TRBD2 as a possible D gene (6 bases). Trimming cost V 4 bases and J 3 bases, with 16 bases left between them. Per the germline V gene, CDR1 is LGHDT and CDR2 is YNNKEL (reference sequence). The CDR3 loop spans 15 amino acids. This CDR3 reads CASSLGGLGGYEQYF. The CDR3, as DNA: TGTGCCAGCAGCCTGGGGGGACTGGGAGGCTACGAGCAGTACTTC.

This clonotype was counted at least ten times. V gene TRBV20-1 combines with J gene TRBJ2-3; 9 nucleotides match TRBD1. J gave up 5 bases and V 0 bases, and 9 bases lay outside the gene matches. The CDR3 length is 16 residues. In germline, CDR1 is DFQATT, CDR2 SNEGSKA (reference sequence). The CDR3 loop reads CSARDRGGTGLDTQYF. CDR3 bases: TGCAGTGCTAGAGATCGAGGAGGGACAGGGCTAGATACGCAGTATTTT.

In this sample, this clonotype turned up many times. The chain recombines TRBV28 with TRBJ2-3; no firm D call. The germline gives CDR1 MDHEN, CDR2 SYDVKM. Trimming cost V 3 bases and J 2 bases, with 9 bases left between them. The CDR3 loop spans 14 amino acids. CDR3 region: CASSFPPDTDTQYF. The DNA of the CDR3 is TGTGCCAGCAGTTTTCCTCCAGACACAGATACGCAGTATTTT.

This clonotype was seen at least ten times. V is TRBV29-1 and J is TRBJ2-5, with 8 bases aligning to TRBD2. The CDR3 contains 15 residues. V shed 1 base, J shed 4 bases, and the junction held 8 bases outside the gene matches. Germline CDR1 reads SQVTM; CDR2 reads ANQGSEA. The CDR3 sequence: CSVEGTREEGETQYF. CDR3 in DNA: TGCAGCGTTGAAGGCACGCGGGAGGAAGGAGAGACCCAGTACTTC. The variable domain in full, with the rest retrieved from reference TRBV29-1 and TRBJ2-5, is SAVISQKPSRDICQRGTSLTIQCQVDSQVTMMFWYRQQPGQSLTLIATANQGSEATYESGFVIDKFPISRPNLTFSTLTVSNMSPEDSSIYLCSVEGTREEGETQYFGPGTRLLVL.

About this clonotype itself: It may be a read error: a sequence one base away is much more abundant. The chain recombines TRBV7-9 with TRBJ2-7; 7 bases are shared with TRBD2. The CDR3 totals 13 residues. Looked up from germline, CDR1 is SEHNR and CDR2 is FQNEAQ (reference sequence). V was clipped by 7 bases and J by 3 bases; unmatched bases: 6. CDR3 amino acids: CASNFPSGYEQYF. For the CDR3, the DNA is TGTGCCAGCAACTTCCCTAGCGGCTACGAGCAGTACTTC.